These T cell receptor beta chains were read from a single sample in a study of T cells in Graves' hyperthyroidism and ophthalmopathy. Each CDR3 protein gets one entry after TCRdb re-called the multiplex PCR reads with MiXCR. The table includes hundreds of thousands of distinct CDR3 sequences, around 46% detected once. Material: peripheral blood or thyroid tissue (not recorded which). These receptor sequences come from a woman aged 18 to 35 with Graves' hyperthyroidism. CDR3s include the opening cysteine and the closing phenylalanine or tryptophan. The D gene is left open where the match is weak. Expanded clones get a size class; other rows say once, few or many, or leave the size out.

TRBV6-5,TRBD1,-,TRBJ1-2,TGTGCCAGCACCGAAACAGGGGGCGATCGTGGCTACACCTTC,CASTETGGDRGYTF
TRBV29-1,TRBD1,-,TRBJ1-2,TGCAGCGTTGTCCCGGACAGGGACAACTATGGCTACACCTTC,CSVVPDRDNYGYTF
TRBV5-1,TRBD1,-,TRBJ1-5,TGCGCCGGCAGCTTGGCGACAGGGCGCAATCAGCCCCAGCATTTT,CAGSLATGRNQPQHF
TRBV20-1,-,-,TRBJ1-2,TGCAGTGCTAGAGGGGCAGGGACCGATAACTATGGCTACACCTTC,CSARGAGTDNYGYTF
TRBV24-1,-,-,TRBJ2-2,TGTGCCACCAGTGATCCCCCTGGGGGGAGAGGCGTGGGCGGGGAGCTGTTTTTT,CATSDPPGGRGVGGELFF
TRBV7-8,TRBD2,-,TRBJ2-7,TGTGCCAGCTTCCCTCCGGGACTAGACAACTACGAGCAGTACTTC,CASFPPGLDNYEQYF
TRBV16,TRBD1,-,TRBJ2-7,TGTGCCAGCAGCCAGGGGACAGGTCAATCCTACGAGCAGTACTTC,CASSQGTGQSYEQYF
TRBV12-3/TRBV12-4,-,-,TRBJ2-2,TGTGCCAGCAGCTTACGGGGAGACACCGGGGAGCTGTTTTTT,CASSLRGDTGELFF
TRBV25-1,-,many,TRBJ1-2,TGTGCCAGCAGTGAAGTAGAAAACTATGGCTACACCTTC,CASSEVENYGYTF
TRBV7-2,-,many,TRBJ1-5,TGTGCCAGCAGCTTCTCCGGTGAGAGAAGGCCCCAGCATTTT,CASSFSGERRPQHF